The sequence of this TCR beta chain was determined in a study of OX40 agonist ivuxolimab in advanced cancers. Study in general: Averaging roughly 60 years in age, with a range of 23 to 79, the cohort was approximately 84% male.

V dropped 5 bases and J dropped 2 bases, with 12 bases sitting between them. The CDR3 totals 15 residues. Per the germline V gene, CDR1 is SGHVS and CDR2 is FQNEAQ. Data came from immunoSEQ multiplex PCR; TCRdb stores just in-frame clones and leaves some out. Of roughly 11,000 clones detected, around four fifths appear once; the ten largest clones hold 8% to 10%. The chain recombines TRBV7-8 with TRBJ2-2; D may correspond to TRBD1 or TRBD2 (5 bases each). The clonotype comes from an adult with an advanced solid tumor such as melanoma, head and neck, liver or kidney cancer. The sample in question was CD4+ or CD8+ T cells sorted from blood, obtained in a trial of the OX40 agonist ivuxolimab. CDR3 coding DNA: TGTGCCAGCAGCCACGGGACGGCTAACACCGGGGAGCTGTTTTTT. This translates into CASSHGTANTGELFF.